These T cell receptor beta chains were read from a single sample in a study of technical replicates of blood from a handful of donors. Clones were read by immunoSEQ multiplex PCR, and TCRdb kept only the in-frame ones, dropping some. The table includes around 57,000 clones, 94% detected once. Sequencing was carried out using T cells isolated from PBMCs. The receptors were gathered from a human donor in good health. The CDR3 runs from the conserved cysteine through the conserved F or W. Each record gives: D gene, J gene, V gene, clone size, CDR3 DNA, CDR3 protein. A D gene is named only where the DNA matches it firmly. Clone sizes are given selectively: once, few, many, or a class where the clone is expanded.

>NA|TRBJ2-7|TRBV28|NA
TGTGCCAGCAGTTATATAGGGAGTGCCTACGAGCAGTACTTC
CASSYIGSAYEQYF
>TRBD2|TRBJ2-3|TRBV29-1|NA
TGCAGCGTTGCCGCTCGACTAGCTCCAGATACGCAGTATTTT
CSVAARLAPDTQYF
>NA|TRBJ2-3|TRBV7-9|NA
TGTGCCAGCAGCTTAACTACGGGACATGGATTGGGTTTT
CASSLTTGHGLGF
>NA|TRBJ2-7|TRBV7-9|once
TGTGCCAGCAGCGCTCCTGGACTGACCTACGAGCAGTACTTC
CASSAPGLTYEQYF
>TRBD2|TRBJ2-3|TRBV13|NA
TGTGCCAGCAGCGTCGAATTAGCGGGGCCCCTTACTCTGAGTGATACGCAGTATTTT
CASSVELAGPLTLSDTQYF
>NA|TRBJ2-4|TRBV13|NA
TGTGCCAGCAGCTTCGGGGCCAAAAACATTCAGTACTTC
CASSFGAKNIQYF
>NA|TRBJ2-1|TRBV10-1|NA
TGCGCCAGCAGTGGGGGCCCCGGGGGGGACAGCTCCTACAATGAGCAGTTCTTC
CASSGGPGGDSSYNEQFF
>NA|TRBJ1-2|TRBV7-9|NA
TGTGCCAGCAGCTTACAGGTGGGTGGCTACACCTTC
CASSLQVGGYTF
>TRBD1|TRBJ2-1|TRBV7-2|NA
TGTGCCAGCAGCTTTAATGACAGGGGTGATGAGCAGTTCTTC
CASSFNDRGDEQFF
>TRBD1|TRBJ2-1|TRBV9|NA
TGTGCCAGCAGCGCGGGACAGGTTGGCCATGAGCAGTTCTTC
CASSAGQVGHEQFF
>TRBD2|TRBJ2-7|TRBV7-9|NA
TGTGCCAGCAGCTCCCAGCGGGATTCCTACGAGCAGTACTTC
CASSSQRDSYEQYF
>NA|TRBJ2-7|TRBV5-1|NA
TGCGCCAGCAGCAGTGCCCTGAGCTTCTCCTACGAGCAGTACTTC
CASSSALSFSYEQYF
>NA|TRBJ1-2|TRBV6-5|NA
TGTGCCAGCAGTCACGACATCAGATACTATGGCTACACCTTC
CASSHDIRYYGYTF
>NA|TRBJ2-3|TRBV11-2|NA
TGTGCCAGCAGTCCCGGGACTCAGACTCGGGGTACGCAGTATTTT
CASSPGTQTRGTQYF
>NA|TRBJ1-3|TRBV7-9|NA
TGTGCCAGCAGCTCGGTAACCGGCTACAGGGTTAACACCATATATTTT
CASSSVTGYRVNTIYF
>TRBD1|TRBJ1-1|TRBV5-1|NA
TGCGCCAGCAGCCGGGGACAGGGGGCTGTAGGAGCTTTCTTT
CASSRGQGAVGAFF
>NA|TRBJ2-3|TRBV7-9|NA
TGTGCCAGCAGCTTAGGCAGGTTCGAGATGACAGATACGCAGTATTTT
CASSLGRFEMTDTQYF
>NA|TRBJ2-7|TRBV5-1|NA
TGCGCCAGCAGCTTGGAACAGAACTCCTACGAGCAGTACTTC
CASSLEQNSYEQYF
>NA|TRBJ1-6|TRBV11-3|NA
TGTGCCAGCAGCTTTGGACAGAGTGGTTCACCCCTCCACTTT
CASSFGQSGSPLHF
>TRBD2|TRBJ2-1|TRBV5-4|once
TGTGCCAGCAGCTTGGGGCTAGCGGATTCCTACAATGAGCAGTTCTTC
CASSLGLADSYNEQFF
>NA|TRBJ2-5|TRBV11-2|NA
TGTGCCAGCAGCTTAGATCAAGTGGGAGTAGAGACCCAGTACTTC
CASSLDQVGVETQYF
>NA|TRBJ1-2|TRBV10-3|NA
TGTGCCATCAGTGAGTCGGGCGATTATGGCTACACCTTC
CAISESGDYGYTF
>TRBD2|TRBJ2-7|TRBV29-1|once
TGCAGCGTTAGTTTGCGGGGGTCCTACGAGCAGTACTTC
CSVSLRGSYEQYF
>NA|TRBJ2-3|TRBV9|NA
TGTGCCAGCAGCGGGCTTGGGGGGTCGAACCCAGATACGCAGTATTTT
CASSGLGGSNPDTQYF
>TRBD1|TRBJ1-3|TRBV6-5|NA
TGTGCCAGCAGTTACCCCCAGGGACAGGGGGACACCATATATTTT
CASSYPQGQGDTIYF
>NA|TRBJ2-1|TRBV7-9|NA
TGTGCCAGCAGCTTAGCTGACAGAAACAATGAGCAGTTCTTC
CASSLADRNNEQFF
>NA|TRBJ1-3|TRBV15|NA
TGTGCCACCAGCGGACACAGGATATCTGGAAACACCATATATTTT
CATSGHRISGNTIYF
>TRBD2|TRBJ2-3|TRBV5-4|NA
TGTGCCAGCAGCTTAAAGGTTGGGACTAGCGGCACAGATACGCAGTATTTT
CASSLKVGTSGTDTQYF
>TRBD2|TRBJ2-7|TRBV5-4|NA
TGTGCCAGCAGACCCGGGACTAGCGCCTCCTACGAGCAGTACTTC
CASRPGTSASYEQYF
>NA|TRBJ2-1|TRBV5-1|NA
TGCGCCAGCAGCTTGGGGGAGTTGTACAATGAGCAGTTCTTC
CASSLGELYNEQFF
>TRBD2|TRBJ2-3|TRBV5-1|NA
TGCGCCAGCAGCTTGCTGGGACTAGCGGGGATCTTAGATACGCAGTATTTT
CASSLLGLAGILDTQYF
>TRBD1|TRBJ1-1|TRBV7-8|NA
TGTGCCAGCAGTCCCGGGACAGGGGTCTTGAACACTGAAGCTTTCTTT
CASSPGTGVLNTEAFF
>NA|TRBJ2-5|TRBV15|NA
TGTGCCACCAGCAGAGACAGGTCCCAAGAGACCCAGTACTTC
CATSRDRSQETQYF
>TRBD1|TRBJ2-7|TRBV29-1|NA
TGCAGCGTTTACGACAGGGGACTCACCTACGAGCAGTACTTC
CSVYDRGLTYEQYF
>TRBD2|TRBJ2-7|TRBV11-2|NA
TGTGCCAGCAGCTTAAGACTAGCGGGTGACTACGAGCAGTACTTC
CASSLRLAGDYEQYF
>NA|TRBJ2-7|TRBV6-5|NA
TGTGCCAGCAGTTACTCGAGGGGGGGGCACGAGCAGTACTTC
CASSYSRGGHEQYF
>TRBD2|TRBJ2-7|TRBV7-6|NA
TGTGCCAGCAGCTTAACGTCTAGCGGCTACGAGCAGTACTTC
CASSLTSSGYEQYF
>NA|TRBJ1-3|TRBV5-4|NA
TGTGCCAGCAGCCCCTATGGTTCCTCTGGAAACACCATATATTTT
CASSPYGSSGNTIYF
>TRBD1|TRBJ1-5|TRBV7-3|NA
TGTGCCAGCAGCCCCTCGACAGGGCTATACCCTCAGCCCCAGCATTTT
CASSPSTGLYPQPQHF
>TRBD1|TRBJ2-1|TRBV28|NA
TGTGCCAGCGGACAGGGATTTCGGGATGAGCAGTTCTTC
CASGQGFRDEQFF
>TRBD2|TRBJ2-3|TRBV9|NA
TGTGCCAGCAGCGCCCAAGGGAGGCGGGGGGCCTCCACAGATACGCAGTATTTT
CASSAQGRRGASTDTQYF
>TRBD1|TRBJ2-2|TRBV5-1|NA
TGCGCCAGCAGCCTTCCTCCGGGACAGGGGGCTAGGACCGGGGAGCTGTTTTTT
CASSLPPGQGARTGELFF
>TRBD1|TRBJ2-5|TRBV5-1|NA
TGCGCCAGCAGCCCCACCGACAGGGCCAAAGAGACCCAGTACTTC
CASSPTDRAKETQYF
>TRBD2|TRBJ2-1|TRBV14|NA
TGTGCCAGCAGCCAGGCGGGAGGGCGGGGCAATGAGCAGTTCTTC
CASSQAGGRGNEQFF
>TRBD1|TRBJ2-7|TRBV10-3|NA
TGTGCCATCAGTGTGAAGGACAGGGGCGACGAGCAGTACTTC
CAISVKDRGDEQYF
>NA|TRBJ2-6|TRBV6-5|NA
TGTGCCAGCAGTCAGGGAAAGGCCAACGTCCTGACTTTC
CASSQGKANVLTF
>TRBD2|TRBJ2-5|TRBV29-1|NA
TGCAGCGTCCCCGGGAGGGCCAGGGAGACCCAGTACTTC
CSVPGRARETQYF
>NA|TRBJ1-5|TRBV7-3|NA
TGTGCCAGCAGCCCCGCGGGGGGTAGCAATCAGCCCCAGCATTTT
CASSPAGGSNQPQHF
>TRBD1|TRBJ2-7|TRBV5-4|NA
TGTGCCAGCAGCCGAAGGGCCGGGACAGGGGACTACGAGCAGTACTTC
CASSRRAGTGDYEQYF
>TRBD1|TRBJ1-2|TRBV15|NA
TGTGCCACCAGCCGCATCCGGCGCAGGGGGCCGGCTATGGCTGGCTACACCTTC
CATSRIRRRGPAMAGYTF
>TRBD2|TRBJ2-7|TRBV28|NA
TGTGCCAGCAGTTTCGGGACTAGCGTCGGGACCTACGAGCAGTACTTC
CASSFGTSVGTYEQYF
>TRBD1|TRBJ2-1|TRBV9|NA
TGTGCCAGCAGCATCCCCAGTGACCGGGGACAGGGCCTCCATGAGCAGTTCTTC
CASSIPSDRGQGLHEQFF
>NA|TRBJ2-3|TRBV7-9|NA
TGTGCCAGCAGCTTAACGGGAGCGGCTAGCACAGATACGCAGTATTTT
CASSLTGAASTDTQYF
>NA|TRBJ1-3|TRBV7-8|NA
TGTGCCAGCACCGGGGACTTAGTCTTTGGAAACACCATATATTTT
CASTGDLVFGNTIYF
>NA|TRBJ1-1|TRBV6-6|NA
TGTGCCAGCCAGGCCGTCACGGCGAGAGTCGCTTTCTTT
CASQAVTARVAFF
>NA|TRBJ1-1|TRBV10-3|NA
TGTGCCATCAGTGATAGGGAGGTTTGGGTTTCTGAAGCTTTCTTT
CAISDREVWVSEAFF
>TRBD1|TRBJ1-1|TRBV5-1|NA
TGCGCCAGCAGCTTTTCTCACAGGGGGCCCCTTAACACTGAAGCTTTCTTT
CASSFSHRGPLNTEAFF
>TRBD2|TRBJ2-7|TRBV28|NA
TGTGCCAGCCTTCTGGGCGGGAGGATGATGGGCGAGCAGTACTTC
CASLLGGRMMGEQYF
>NA|TRBJ2-3|TRBV18|NA
TGTGCCAGCTTTGACAATACGCAGTATTTT
CASFDNTQYF
>TRBD2|TRBJ2-3|TRBV28|NA
TGTGCCAGCAGCCCAACCCTCGGGACTAGCGGGAGTGGGTTCACAGATACGCAGTATTTT
CASSPTLGTSGSGFTDTQYF